The source of this T cell receptor (beta chain) is a study of OX40 agonist ivuxolimab in advanced cancers. Context from the whole study: Ivuxolimab, which targeted the costimulatory receptor OX40 (CD134), was an agonistic, fully human IgG2 monoclonal antibody. Intravenous ivuxolimab was administered to patients every 2 weeks at six dose levels: 0.01, 0.1, 0.3, 1.5, 3 and 10 mg/kg. Of the 50 or so patients in dose escalation, 19 had hepatocellular carcinoma, some 15 had melanoma, 9 had renal cell carcinoma and 9 had head and neck cancer. In the dose-escalation cohort, more than 75% of patients were male, and the mean age was approximately 60 years, with a range of about 20 to 90. Patients were allowed to have had prior anti-PD-1, anti-PD-L1 or anti-CTLA-4 therapy, and 40% to 45% of the dose-escalation patients had previously received checkpoint inhibitors. Partial responses occurred in three dose-escalation patients: two with cutaneous melanoma and one with hepatocellular carcinoma. Peripheral TCRbeta sequencing was intended to test whether TCR sequence diversity was altered and clonal T-cell expansion was caused by ivuxolimab. The paper reports the monotherapy dose-escalation portion (N of about 51 patients) of the phase I ivuxolimab trial.

For sequencing of the TCRbeta CDR3 region, genomic DNA was extracted from the sorted cells. The immunoSEQ Assay was used to sequence the TCRbeta CDR3 regions. Not all clones reach the TCRdb copy of this immuneACCESS table, which keeps in-frame sequences only. Checked studies attribute under half of the gap to unresolved V genes and leave the rest unexplained. The sample table records 30,000 to 40,000 clones; 79% of these occur just once. About 14% of the sample goes to the ten largest clones. A remark on this clone: Its binding antigen is unknown. Qualities for individual bases were not recorded, and no much larger clone is one base off.

Reading from cysteine to phenylalanine, the CDR3 counts 15 amino acids. Only the CDR3 region is kept as DNA, spanning 45 bases read in frame from base 1. The V and J ends are trimmed by 5 bases and 6 bases, leaving 16 bases between them. Looking up the germline V gene yields CDR1 SGHNT and CDR2 YENEEA. On the study overall, not on this receptor specifically: The antigen specificity of the clonally expanded peripheral T cells was not determined. At doses of 0.1 to 3.0 mg/kg, clonal expansion of both CD4+ and CD8+ blood T cells was observed from baseline to week 6. Low levels of normalized T-cell clonal expansion were also seen in some patients who did not respond. After ivuxolimab, expanded clones were on average more numerous among CD8+ T cells than among CD4+ T cells. In the 0.1-3.0 mg/kg groups, partial responders were among the patients with the lowest normalized peripheral clonal expansion, particularly in CD8+ T cells.

Patients with a history of autoimmune disease or receiving systemic immunosuppression were excluded from the trial. Peripheral blood for TCR sequencing was collected from all dose cohorts at baseline, on cycle 4 day 1, and on cycle 7 day 1. Samples were obtained from an open-label, multicenter, first-in-human phase I dose-escalation trial of ivuxolimab. Adults with locally advanced or metastatic melanoma, renal cell carcinoma, hepatocellular carcinoma or head and neck squamous cell carcinoma were enrolled in the trial. Before TCR sequencing, CD4+ T cells and CD8+ T cells were sorted from peripheral blood as separate populations.

The material was CD4+ or CD8+ T cells sorted from blood, obtained in a trial of the OX40 agonist ivuxolimab. In this chain, TRBV11-3 is recombined with TRBJ2-2, with TRBD2 as a weak D call on 6 bases. The receptor was isolated from an adult with an advanced solid tumor such as melanoma, head and neck, liver or kidney cancer. The CDR3 protein: CASSPGGDLSGELFF. Read as DNA, the sequence is TGTGCCAGCAGCCCCGGGGGAGATCTATCCGGGGAGCTGTTTTTT.